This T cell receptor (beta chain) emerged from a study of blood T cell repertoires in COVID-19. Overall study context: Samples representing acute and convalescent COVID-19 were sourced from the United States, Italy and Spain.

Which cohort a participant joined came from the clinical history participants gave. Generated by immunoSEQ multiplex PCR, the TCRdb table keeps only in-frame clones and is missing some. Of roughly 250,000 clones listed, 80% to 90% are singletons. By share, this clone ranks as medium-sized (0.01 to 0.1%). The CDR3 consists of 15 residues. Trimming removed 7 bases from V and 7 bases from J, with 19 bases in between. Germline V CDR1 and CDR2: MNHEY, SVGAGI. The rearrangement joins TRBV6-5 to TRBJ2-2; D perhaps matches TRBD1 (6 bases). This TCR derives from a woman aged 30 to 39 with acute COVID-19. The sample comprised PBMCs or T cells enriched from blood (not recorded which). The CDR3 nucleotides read TGTGCCAGCATGAAGGGGGTTTCGGACTTCGGGGAGCTGTTTTTT. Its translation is CASMKGVSDFGELFF.